One and the same sample provided the 25 T cell receptor beta chains below, sequenced in a study of blood T cell repertoires in COVID-19. Sequencing was performed with immunoSEQ multiplex PCR; in TCRdb, only in-frame clones are kept and a portion is missing. The sample contains roughly 81,000 clones, about four fifths of which appear only once. The sequencing input was peripheral blood. These receptors originate from a man aged 55 to 70 with acute or convalescent COVID-19.

V is TRBV19 and J is TRBJ2-7; a weak D match, TRBD2 (5 bases). This CDR3 contains 15 residues. The germline V and J ends were trimmed by 1 base and 1 base, with 11 bases remaining between them. Germline CDR1 reads LNHDA; CDR2 reads SQIVND (reference sequence). CDR3: CASSIGEGRSYEQYF. The CDR3 nucleotides are TGTGCCAGTAGTATAGGAGAGGGTAGATCCTACGAGCAGTACTTC.

The genes are TRBV28 and TRBJ2-5; 8 positions agree with TRBD2. This CDR3 is built from 15 residues. V shed 5 bases, J shed 6 bases, and the junction held 11 bases outside the gene matches. Germline CDR1 is MDHEN and CDR2 is SYDVKM. The CDR3 coding sequence is TGTGCCAGCAGTACCGTAGCGGGGTTGTCGCAGACCCAGTACTTC. This translates into CASSTVAGLSQTQYF.

This sequence joins TRBV15 and TRBJ2-3; D not resolved. Germline V gene lookup returns CDR1 LNHNV and CDR2 YYDKDF (reference sequence). Trimming took 1 base from V and 4 from J, leaving 12 bases between them. The CDR3 consists of 15 residues. CDR3 amino acids: CATSRGPHFADTQYF. CDR3 sequence (DNA): TGTGCCACCAGCAGAGGCCCCCACTTTGCAGATACGCAGTATTTT.

The V and J genes are TRBV21-1 and TRBJ2-1; the DNA was not used to check the table's D call, TRBD2. TRBV21-1 is marked as a pseudogene. CDR3 length equals 17 residues. CDR3 loop: CASSKRSAAGGGNEQFF. In DNA form, the CDR3 reads TGTGCCAGCAGCAAAAGGTCTGCAGCGGGAGGGGGTAATGAGCAGTTCTTC.

This sequence joins TRBV7-2 and TRBJ2-3; 7 bases line up with TRBD1. J lost 11 bases, V lost 3 bases, and 5 bases had no gene match. CDR1 is SGHTA and CDR2 is FQGNSA in the germline V gene. CDR3 size: 12 residues. CDR3 sequence (DNA): TGTGCCAGCAGCTTGGGACAGAGGATGCAGTATTTT. This codes for CASSLGQRMQYF. Full variable domain (remainder filled in from reference TRBV7-2 and TRBJ2-3): GAGVSQSPSNKVTEKGKDVELRCDPISGHTALYWYRQSLGQGLEFLIYFQGNSAPDKSGLPSDRFSAERTGGSVSTLTIQRTQQEDSAVYLCASSLGQRMQYFGPGTRLTVL.

The V gene is TRBV10-3, the J gene TRBJ2-1; 8 bases are a match to TRBD1. The CDR3 consists of 11 residues. The V segment lost 2 bases and the J segment 13 bases; nucleotides outside the gene matches: 1. The germline V gene encodes CDR1 ENHRY and CDR2 SYGVKD. The CDR3 here is CAISEGQGQFF. The DNA for the CDR3 is TGTGCCATCAGTGAGGGACAGGGACAGTTCTTC.

This chain joins TRBV19 and TRBJ2-7; D gene unclear. CDR3 length equals 15 residues. Trimming pared 1 base from V and 0 bases from J, leaving 10 bases between. From germline, CDR1 is LNHDA and CDR2 SQIVND (reference sequence). The CDR3 nucleotides are TGTGCCAGTAGTATAGCCGACATGCGCTCCTACGAGCAGTACTTC. Residues: CASSIADMRSYEQYF.

This chain uses TRBV2 with TRBJ1-6, with D possibly TRBD1 on 5 matching bases. The CDR3 is made up of 15 amino acids. V dropped 6 bases and J dropped 10 bases, with 19 bases sitting between them. The germline V gene has CDR1 SNHLY and CDR2 FYNNEI. In DNA, the CDR3 is TGTGCCAGCAGGTCGGGACTGAGGGGACTGTCACCCCTCCACTTT. Residues: CASRSGLRGLSPLHF.

The chain has TRBV14 and TRBJ1-2; no definite D call. Germline CDR1 and CDR2: SGHDN and FVKESK. V gave up 2 bases and J gave up 0 bases, with 19 bases separating them. CDR3 size: 18 residues. The CDR3 nucleotides are TGTGCCAGCAGCCAAATTGTAGCGACCGGGAACTCTAACTATGGCTACACCTTC. It codes for CASSQIVATGNSNYGYTF.

V usage is TRBV27 and J usage is TRBJ2-3, with 7 bases identical to TRBD2. After removal of 1 base from V and 2 bases from J, the junction contained 6 bases not matched to a gene. The CDR3 length is 16 residues. Germline assignment: CDR1 MNHEY and CDR2 SMNVEV (reference sequence). The CDR3 here is CASSLYWEGPTDTQYF. The DNA of the CDR3 is TGTGCCAGCAGTTTATATTGGGAGGGCCCCACAGATACGCAGTATTTT.

The chain combines TRBV5-3 with TRBJ2-3; tentative D call: TRBD2 (6 bases). TRBV5-3 is an open reading frame, and its role is uncertain. This CDR3 region has 16 residues. V shed 0 bases and J shed 3 bases, with 14 bases lying between them. CDR3 DNA: TGTGCCAGAAGCTTGGGCTTTGGGGGGAGGACAGATACGCAGTATTTT. Encoded protein: CARSLGFGGRTDTQYF.

This clone has more than one count but fewer than ten. The rearrangement uses TRBV27 and TRBJ1-1; a possible D gene is TRBD1 (5 bases). Germline values: CDR1 MNHEY, CDR2 SMNVEV (reference sequence). V lost 7 bases to trimming and J lost 4 bases, with 13 bases between them. The CDR3 is 13 residues long. CDR3 amino acids: CASKGQGVTEAFF. DNA for the CDR3: TGTGCCAGCAAGGGGCAGGGTGTCACTGAAGCTTTCTTT.

V gene TRBV18 combines with J gene TRBJ2-5; D might be TRBD1 (6 bases). Germline V CDR1 and CDR2: KGHSH, LQKENI. Trimming removed 3 bases at V and 3 bases at J, with 17 bases between. The CDR3 is 16 amino acids. CDR3 DNA sequence: TGTGCCAGCTCACCTCGGCCCTCGGCAGGGGAAGAGACCCAGTACTTC. Residues: CASSPRPSAGEETQYF.

This chain connects TRBV5-1 to TRBJ1-2; tentatively, D is TRBD1 (6 bases). V gave up 1 base and J gave up 7 bases, with 14 bases separating them. There are 14 residues in the CDR3. Per the germline V gene, CDR1 is SGHRS and CDR2 is YFSETQ. The CDR3 DNA sequence: TGCGCCAGCAGCTTGTCGTCCCAGGGGTCTGGCTACACCTTC. Its protein product is CASSLSSQGSGYTF.

The gene calls are TRBV28 and TRBJ2-3; 13 bases line up with TRBD2. V was pared by 4 bases and J by 2 bases, with 9 bases of the junction left unmatched. In germline, CDR1 is MDHEN, CDR2 SYDVKM. This CDR3 is built from 18 residues. The CDR3 region is CASSSTGTSGKTTDTQYF. The CDR3 coding sequence is TGTGCCAGCAGTTCTACCGGGACTAGCGGGAAGACCACAGATACGCAGTATTTT. The full variable domain, in which reference TRBV28 and TRBJ2-3 provide the parts outside the CDR3, is DVKVTQSSRYLVKRTGEKVFLECVQDMDHENMFWYRQDPGLGLRLIYFSYDVKMKEKGDIPEGYSVSREKKERFSLILESASTNQTSMYLCASSSTGTSGKTTDTQYFGPGTRLTVL.

The V gene is TRBV11-2, the J gene TRBJ2-3; TRBD2 agrees at 7 bases. Looked up from germline, CDR1 is SGHAT and CDR2 is FQNNGV. CDR3 length equals 13 residues. After removal of 7 bases from V and 3 bases from J, the junction contained 4 bases not matched to a gene. CDR3 amino acids: CASTPGGTDTQYF. For the CDR3, the DNA is TGTGCCAGCACCCCCGGGGGGACAGATACGCAGTATTTT.

The chain recombines TRBV28 with TRBJ2-5; 13 nucleotides align to TRBD2. The CDR3 has 16 amino acids. After removal of 5 bases from V and 1 base from J, the junction contained 4 bases not matched to a gene. Germline V gene data show CDR1 as MDHEN and CDR2 as SYDVKM. The CDR3 bases are TGTGCCAGCAGTCCCCGGACTAGCGGGAGCCAAGAGACCCAGTACTTC. It is translated as CASSPRTSGSQETQYF. The variable domain in full, completed from reference TRBV28 and TRBJ2-5, reads DVKVTQSSRYLVKRTGEKVFLECVQDMDHENMFWYRQDPGLGLRLIYFSYDVKMKEKGDIPEGYSVSREKKERFSLILESASTNQTSMYLCASSPRTSGSQETQYFGPGTRLLVL.

The table lists this clone with a count of one. The V and J genes are TRBV10-3 and TRBJ2-3, with 8 nucleotides matching TRBD2. The germline CDR1 and CDR2 sequences are ENHRY and SYGVKD. The V gene end was trimmed by 7 bases and the J gene end by 2 bases; junction bases not matched to a gene: 8. CDR3 length: 15 residues. This CDR3 reads CAINPGLGNTDTQYF. Written as DNA, the CDR3 is TGTGCCATCAACCCGGGACTAGGTAACACAGATACGCAGTATTTT.

V is TRBV7-2 and J is TRBJ1-5; TRBD1 is a possible D gene (6 bases). Trimming removed 1 base at V and 5 bases at J, with 12 bases between. The CDR3 is 15 amino acids. Germline CDR1 reads SGHTA; CDR2 reads FQGNSA. The CDR3 loop is CASSLGWGGHQPQHF. DNA of the CDR3: TGTGCCAGCAGCTTAGGGTGGGGGGGCCATCAGCCCCAGCATTTT.

V and J are TRBV7-8 and TRBJ1-3; perhaps TRBD1 as D (5 bases). Germline lookup yields CDR1 SGHVS and CDR2 FQNEAQ. The CDR3 is 17 residues long. With 5 bases removed from V and 7 bases from J, the gap between germline ends came to 24 bases. The CDR3 DNA reads TGTGCCAGCAGCGCCCGGCAGGGTGTTTCTTCTTTTAACACCATATATTTT. This codes for CASSARQGVSSFNTIYF.

This sequence joins TRBV24-1 and TRBJ2-3; 8 bases line up with TRBD2. Unmatched junction bases numbered 6, after V lost 9 bases and J lost 2 bases. Germline-derived CDR1 and CDR2 are KGHDR and SFDVKD. The CDR3 has 14 residues. The CDR3 DNA reads as TGTGCCACCGGGGGACTAGAGGCCACAGATACGCAGTATTTT. It translates to CATGGLEATDTQYF.

The chain joins TRBV3-1 (or the pseudogene TRBV3-2) to TRBJ2-2, with TRBD1 matching over 10 bases. Germline V gives CDR1 LGHDT, CDR2 YNNKEL (reference sequence). V was clipped by 2 bases and J by 4 bases; unmatched bases: 4. This CDR3 comprises 16 residues. In DNA form, the CDR3 reads TGTGCCAGCAGCCAACCCGGGACAGGGGTCACCGGGGAGCTGTTTTTT. It specifies CASSQPGTGVTGELFF.

This clone was observed once. The CDR3 DNA sequence: TGTGCCAGTACCAGCCCAGGTCAGCCCCAGCATTTT. As protein: CASTSPGQPQHF. The chain carries TRBV19 and TRBJ1-5; D not certain. Germline CDR1 reads LNHDA; CDR2 reads SQIVND (reference sequence). V lost 7 bases to trimming and J lost 6 bases, with 10 bases between them. The CDR3 extends over 12 amino acids.

The genes are TRBV7-2 and TRBJ2-5; TRBD2 aligns across 10 bases. V trimming: 4 bases; J trimming: 8 bases; junction bases outside the gene matches: 13. The CDR3 has 16 residues. CDR1 is SGHTA, CDR2 FQGNSA, per germline. CDR3 coding DNA: TGTGCCAGCAGCTGGGCGGCTAGCGGGGGTCGGGTCACCCAGTACTTC. Translating it yields CASSWAASGGRVTQYF.

This chain uses TRBV28 with TRBJ1-2, with D tentatively TRBD1 (5 bases). V lost 7 bases and J 5 bases, leaving 20 bases between the germline ends. This CDR3 is built from 15 residues. Per germline, CDR1 MDHEN and CDR2 SYDVKM. Here the CDR3 DNA reads TGTGCCAGCACTCGAAATGTGGGGCGTCGTTATGGCTACACCTTC. Its translation: CASTRNVGRRYGYTF.